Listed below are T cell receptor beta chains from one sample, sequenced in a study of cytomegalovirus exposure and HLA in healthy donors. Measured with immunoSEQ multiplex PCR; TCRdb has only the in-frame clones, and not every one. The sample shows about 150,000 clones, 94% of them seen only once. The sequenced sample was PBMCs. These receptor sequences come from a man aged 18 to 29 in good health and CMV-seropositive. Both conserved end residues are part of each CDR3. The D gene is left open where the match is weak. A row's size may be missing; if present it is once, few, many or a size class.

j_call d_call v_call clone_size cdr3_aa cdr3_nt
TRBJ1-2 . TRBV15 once CATSALAVANYGYTF TGTGCCACCAGTGCTCTCGCGGTAGCTAACTATGGCTACACCTTC
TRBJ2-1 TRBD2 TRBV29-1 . CSVEDLSSGGEQFF TGCAGCGTTGAAGATCTCTCTAGCGGCGGTGAGCAGTTCTTC
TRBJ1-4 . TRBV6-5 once CASSYSLGAPNEKLFF TGTGCCAGCAGTTACTCGCTAGGGGCGCCTAATGAAAAACTGTTTTTT
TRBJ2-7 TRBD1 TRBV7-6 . CASSSISGQGGDEQYF TGTGCCAGCAGCTCAATCTCGGGACAGGGGGGCGACGAGCAGTACTTC
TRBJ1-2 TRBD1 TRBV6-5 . CASSYRDSTAYGYTF TGTGCCAGCAGTTATCGGGACAGCACCGCCTATGGCTACACCTTC
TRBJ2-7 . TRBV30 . CAWSATSYEQYF TGTGCCTGGAGTGCAACTAGCTACGAGCAGTACTTC
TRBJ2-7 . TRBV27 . CASSFTGLSQFKQYF TGTGCCAGCAGTTTTACGGGACTGAGCCAGTTTAAGCAGTACTTC
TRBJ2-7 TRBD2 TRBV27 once CASSSSSGRLSALPYEQYF TGTGCCAGCAGTTCTAGTAGCGGGAGGCTCTCCGCCTTACCATACGAGCAGTACTTC
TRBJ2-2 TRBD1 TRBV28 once CASSGGDRGLYGELFF TGTGCCAGCAGTGGCGGGGACAGGGGATTATATGGGGAGCTGTTTTTT
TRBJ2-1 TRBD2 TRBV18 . CASSPLSGSFSYNEQFF TGTGCCAGCTCACCCCTTAGCGGGAGTTTCTCCTACAATGAGCAGTTCTTC
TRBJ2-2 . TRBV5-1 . CASSLVRANTGELFF TGCGCCAGCAGCTTGGTGCGGGCGAACACCGGGGAGCTGTTTTTT
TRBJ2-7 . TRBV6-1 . CASSIHLTSSYEQYF TGTGCCAGCAGTATTCACCTTACCAGCTCCTACGAGCAGTACTTC
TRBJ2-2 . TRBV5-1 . CASSLEDTGELFF TGCGCCAGCAGCTTAGAGGATACCGGGGAGCTGTTTTTT
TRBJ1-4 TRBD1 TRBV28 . CASRGPGQAYEKLFF TGTGCCAGCAGGGGCCCGGGACAGGCCTATGAAAAACTGTTTTTT
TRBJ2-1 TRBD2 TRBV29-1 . CSVEDPSSGSPSYNEQFF TGCAGCGTTGAAGATCCATCGAGCGGGAGCCCTAGCTACAATGAGCAGTTCTTC
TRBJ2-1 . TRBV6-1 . CASSDWGPITSNEQFF TGTGCCAGCAGTGATTGGGGCCCGATTACCTCCAATGAGCAGTTCTTC
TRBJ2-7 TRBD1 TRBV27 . CASSGGTGLTYEQYF TGTGCCAGCAGCGGTGGGACAGGGCTCACCTACGAGCAGTACTTC
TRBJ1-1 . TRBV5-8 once CASSFLDSSEAFF TGTGCCAGCAGCTTTCTAGACAGCTCTGAAGCTTTCTTT
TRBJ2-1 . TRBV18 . CASSSLSESYNEQFF TGTGCCAGCTCAAGTCTGAGCGAATCCTACAATGAGCAGTTCTTC
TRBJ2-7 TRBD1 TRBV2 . CASDPQGATYEQYF TGTGCCAGCGACCCACAGGGGGCCACCTACGAGCAGTACTTC
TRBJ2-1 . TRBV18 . CASSPSGDEQFF TGTGCCAGCTCACCATCAGGCGATGAGCAGTTCTTC
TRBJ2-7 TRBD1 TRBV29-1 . CSVLTGSYEQYF TGCAGCGTTTTGACAGGGTCCTACGAGCAGTACTTC
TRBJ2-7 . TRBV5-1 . CASSSRLRSYEQYF TGCGCCAGCAGCTCCCGACTCCGCTCCTACGAGCAGTACTTC
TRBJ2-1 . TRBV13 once CASIRRGSSSYNEQFF TGTGCCAGCATCCGCAGGGGCTCGAGCTCCTACAATGAGCAGTTCTTC
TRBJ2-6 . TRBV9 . CASSVGGANVLTF TGTGCCAGCAGCGTCGGGGGAGCCAACGTCCTGACTTTC
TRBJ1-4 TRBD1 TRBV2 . CASSQVRGQGEKLFF TGTGCCAGCAGCCAAGTAAGGGGGCAAGGTGAAAAACTGTTTTTT
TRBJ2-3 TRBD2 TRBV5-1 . CASSTGLAGTDTQYF TGCGCCAGCAGCACCGGACTAGCGGGCACAGATACGCAGTATTTT
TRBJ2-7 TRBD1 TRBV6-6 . CASIAGTGYKAYEQYF TGTGCCAGCATCGCGGGGACAGGATATAAAGCCTACGAGCAGTACTTC
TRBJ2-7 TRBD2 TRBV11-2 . CASSLGLANNYEQYF TGTGCCAGCAGCTTGGGACTAGCGAACAACTACGAGCAGTACTTC
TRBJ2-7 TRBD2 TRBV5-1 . CASSFPGTSYEQYF TGCGCCAGCAGCTTCCCCGGGACTAGCTACGAGCAGTACTTC
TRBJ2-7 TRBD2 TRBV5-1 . CASSPTSGSYEQYF TGCGCCAGCAGCCCGACTAGCGGGAGTTACGAGCAGTACTTC
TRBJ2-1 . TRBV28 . CASIPGRVGYRAQFF TGTGCCAGCATTCCGGGGAGGGTGGGCTACAGGGCGCAGTTCTTC
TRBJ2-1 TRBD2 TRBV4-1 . CASSQDGPTSGGYNEQFF TGCGCCAGCAGCCAAGACGGCCCTACTAGCGGGGGCTACAATGAGCAGTTCTTC
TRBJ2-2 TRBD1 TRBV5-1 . CASSTGTARTGELFF TGCGCCAGCAGCACCGGGACAGCGAGGACCGGGGAGCTGTTTTTT
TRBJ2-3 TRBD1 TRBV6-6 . CASSRDRAYSTQYF TGTGCCAGCAGTAGGGACAGGGCCTATAGTACGCAGTATTTT
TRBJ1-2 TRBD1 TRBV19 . CASSIRDRSPESYGYTF TGTGCCAGTAGTATCCGGGACAGGTCCCCGGAGAGCTATGGCTACACCTTC
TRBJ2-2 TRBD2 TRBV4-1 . CASSPGLAGVNTGELFF TGCGCCAGCAGCCCCGGACTAGCGGGAGTGAACACCGGGGAGCTGTTTTTT
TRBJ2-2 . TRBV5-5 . CASSLSGPPNTGELFF TGTGCCAGCAGCTTAAGCGGACCTCCGAACACCGGGGAGCTGTTTTTT
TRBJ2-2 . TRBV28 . CASSPPLGAPNTGELFF TGTGCCAGCAGTCCCCCCTTGGGGGCACCGAACACCGGGGAGCTGTTTTTT
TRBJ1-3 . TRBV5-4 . CASSPTPGNSGNTIYF TGTGCCAGCAGCCCGACCCCAGGGAACTCTGGAAACACCATATATTTT
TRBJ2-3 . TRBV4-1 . CASSAGDTLGHTQYF TGCGCCAGCAGCGCAGGGGACACACTCGGCCATACGCAGTATTTT
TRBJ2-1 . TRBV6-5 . CASTGGNEQFF TGTGCCAGCACCGGGGGCAATGAGCAGTTCTTC
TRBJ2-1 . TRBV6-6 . CASSYGQGTYNEQFF TGTGCCAGCAGTTACGGGCAGGGAACCTACAATGAGCAGTTCTTC
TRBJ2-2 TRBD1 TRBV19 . CASSRGPNTGELFF TGTGCCAGTAGCAGGGGGCCAAACACCGGGGAGCTGTTTTTT
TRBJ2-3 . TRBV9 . CASSVPGSSDTDTQYF TGTGCCAGCAGCGTGCCCGGGAGCTCAGACACAGATACGCAGTATTTT
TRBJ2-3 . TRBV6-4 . CASSATSGGTDTQYF TGTGCCAGCAGTGCCACCTCAGGGGGGACAGATACGCAGTATTTT
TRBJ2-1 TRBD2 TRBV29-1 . CSVEPSGSYNEQFF TGCAGCGTTGAGCCTAGCGGGAGCTACAATGAGCAGTTCTTC
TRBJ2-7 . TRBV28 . CASGERASYEQYF TGTGCCAGCGGAGAGCGAGCCTCCTACGAGCAGTACTTC
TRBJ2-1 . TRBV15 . CATSRDAGLGWEQFF TGTGCCACCAGCAGAGATGCGGGCCTTGGTTGGGAGCAGTTCTTC
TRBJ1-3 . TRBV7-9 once CASRKGSGNTIYF TGTGCCAGCAGGAAGGGGTCTGGAAACACCATATATTTT
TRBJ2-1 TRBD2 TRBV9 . CASSPGLAGDRGNNEQFF TGTGCCAGCAGCCCCGGACTAGCGGGAGATCGAGGAAACAATGAGCAGTTCTTC
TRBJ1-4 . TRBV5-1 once CASSIGQFPTNEKLFF TGCGCCAGCAGCATTGGACAGTTTCCAACTAATGAAAAACTGTTTTTT
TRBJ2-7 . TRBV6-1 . CASSEGDFRSYEQYF TGTGCCAGCAGTGAGGGGGACTTCCGCTCCTACGAGCAGTACTTC
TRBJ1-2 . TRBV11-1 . CASSLGETGVGYGYTF TGTGCCAGCAGCTTAGGGGAGACAGGCGTCGGCTATGGCTACACCTTC
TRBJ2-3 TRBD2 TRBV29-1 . CSVEGGTSGITDTQYF TGCAGCGTTGAAGGGGGGACTAGCGGGATCACAGATACGCAGTATTTT
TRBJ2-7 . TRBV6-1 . CASRKGVAYEQYF TGTGCCAGCAGGAAGGGGGTTGCCTACGAGCAGTACTTC
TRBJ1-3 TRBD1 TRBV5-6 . CASSTGQGSRNTIYF TGTGCCAGCAGCACGGGACAGGGATCGAGAAACACCATATATTTT
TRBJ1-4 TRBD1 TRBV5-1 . CASSLSSGQGVEKLFF TGCGCCAGCAGCTTGTCATCTGGGCAGGGGGTTGAAAAACTGTTTTTT
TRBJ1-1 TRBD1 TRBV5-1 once CASSLGQGFYTEAFF TGCGCCAGCAGCTTGGGACAGGGATTTTACACTGAAGCTTTCTTT
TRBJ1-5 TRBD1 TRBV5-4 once CASSHRGSNQPQHF TGTGCCAGCAGCCACAGGGGCAGCAATCAGCCCCAGCATTTT